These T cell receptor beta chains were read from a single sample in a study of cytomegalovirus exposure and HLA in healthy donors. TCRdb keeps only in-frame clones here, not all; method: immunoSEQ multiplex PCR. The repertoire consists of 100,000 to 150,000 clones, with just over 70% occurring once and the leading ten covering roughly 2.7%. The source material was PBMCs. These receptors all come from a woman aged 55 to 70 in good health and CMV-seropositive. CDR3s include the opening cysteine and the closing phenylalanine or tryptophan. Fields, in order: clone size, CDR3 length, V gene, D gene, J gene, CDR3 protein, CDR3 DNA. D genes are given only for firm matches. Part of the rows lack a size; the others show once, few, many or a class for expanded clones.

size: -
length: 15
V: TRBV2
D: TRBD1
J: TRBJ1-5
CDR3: CASSDEGASNQPQHF
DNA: TGTGCCAGCAGTGACGAGGGGGCAAGCAATCAGCCCCAGCATTTT

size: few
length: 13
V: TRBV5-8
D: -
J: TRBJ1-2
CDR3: CASSLGPGYGYTF
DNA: TGTGCCAGCAGCTTGGGTCCGGGTTATGGCTACACCTTC

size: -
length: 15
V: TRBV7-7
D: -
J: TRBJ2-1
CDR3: CASSPSRGVRNEQFF
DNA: TGTGCTAGCAGCCCTAGCAGGGGGGTTCGAAATGAGCAGTTCTTC

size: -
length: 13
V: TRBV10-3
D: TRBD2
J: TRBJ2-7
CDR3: CAIKLAGTYEQYF
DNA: TGTGCCATTAAACTAGCGGGGACCTACGAGCAGTACTTC

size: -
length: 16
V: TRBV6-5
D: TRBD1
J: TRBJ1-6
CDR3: CASSYGDRAYNSPLHF
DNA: TGTGCCAGCAGTTACGGGGACAGGGCCTATAATTCACCCCTCCACTTT

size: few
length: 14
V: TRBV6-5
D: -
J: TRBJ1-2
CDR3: CASSHGQLNYGYTF
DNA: TGTGCCAGCAGTCACGGACAGCTCAATTATGGCTACACCTTC

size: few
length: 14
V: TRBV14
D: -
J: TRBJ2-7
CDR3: CASSAYRESHEQYF
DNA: TGTGCCAGCAGCGCCTACAGGGAGTCCCACGAGCAGTACTTC

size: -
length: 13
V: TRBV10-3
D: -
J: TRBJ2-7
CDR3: CAISEDTSYEQYF
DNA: TGTGCCATCAGTGAGGACACCTCCTACGAGCAGTACTTC

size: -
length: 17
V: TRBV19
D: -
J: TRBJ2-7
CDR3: CASSILANREITYEQYF
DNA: TGTGCCAGTAGTATACTGGCTAACAGGGAAATAACCTACGAGCAGTACTTC

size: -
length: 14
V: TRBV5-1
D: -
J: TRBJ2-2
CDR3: CASSPGQEAGELFF
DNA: TGCGCCAGCAGCCCAGGGCAGGAAGCCGGGGAGCTGTTTTTT

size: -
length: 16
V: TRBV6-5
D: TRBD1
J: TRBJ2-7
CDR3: CASSYLRDRGTYEQYF
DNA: TGTGCCAGCAGCTACCTCCGGGACAGGGGAACCTACGAGCAGTACTTC

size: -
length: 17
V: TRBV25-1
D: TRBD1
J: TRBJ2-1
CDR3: CASSADTGTGIGNEQFF
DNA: TGTGCCAGTAGTGCTGACACCGGGACAGGGATAGGCAATGAGCAGTTCTTC

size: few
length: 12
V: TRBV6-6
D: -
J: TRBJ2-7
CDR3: CASSRQFYEQYF
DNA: TGTGCCAGCAGTCGACAGTTCTACGAGCAGTACTTC

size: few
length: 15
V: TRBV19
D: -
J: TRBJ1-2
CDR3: CASSPPAGSNYGYTF
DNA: TGTGCCAGTAGTCCCCCGGCAGGGTCTAACTATGGCTACACCTTC

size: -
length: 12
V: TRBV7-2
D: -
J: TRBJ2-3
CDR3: CASRLARDTQYF
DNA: TGTGCCAGCAGGCTAGCAAGAGATACGCAGTATTTT

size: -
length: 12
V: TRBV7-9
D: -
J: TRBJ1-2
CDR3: CASSLYRDGYTF
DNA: TGTGCCAGCAGCTTATACCGGGATGGCTACACCTTC

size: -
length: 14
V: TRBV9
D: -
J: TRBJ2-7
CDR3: CASSVGSGVYEQYF
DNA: TGTGCCAGCAGCGTAGGTTCAGGGGTCTACGAGCAGTACTTC

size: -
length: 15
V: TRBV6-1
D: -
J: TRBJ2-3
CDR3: CASVERTSSTDTQYF
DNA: TGTGCCAGCGTTGAGCGGACTTCTAGCACAGATACGCAGTATTTT

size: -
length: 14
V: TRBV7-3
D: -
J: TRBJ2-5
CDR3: CASSPTGSQETQYF
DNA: TGTGCCAGCAGCCCAACAGGTTCCCAAGAGACCCAGTACTTC

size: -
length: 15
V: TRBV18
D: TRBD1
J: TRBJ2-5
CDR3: CASSPGDSIQETQYF
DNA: TGTGCCAGCTCGCCCGGGGACAGCATCCAAGAGACCCAGTACTTC

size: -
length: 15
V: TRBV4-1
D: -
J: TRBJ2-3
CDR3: CASSPREEGTDTQYF
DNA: TGCGCCAGCAGTCCGCGTGAGGAGGGCACAGATACGCAGTATTTT

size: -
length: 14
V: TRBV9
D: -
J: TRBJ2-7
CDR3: CASTPGSSLYEQYF
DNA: TGTGCCAGCACCCCGGGGTCGTCGTTGTACGAGCAGTACTTC

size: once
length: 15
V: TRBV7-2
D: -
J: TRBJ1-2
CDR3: CASSSRDYANYGYTF
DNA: TGTGCCAGCAGCAGTAGGGACTACGCTAACTATGGCTACACCTTC

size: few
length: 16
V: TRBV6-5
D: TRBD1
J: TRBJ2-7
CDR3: CASSYSRGQGAYEQYF
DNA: TGTGCCAGCAGTTACTCGAGAGGACAGGGAGCCTACGAGCAGTACTTC

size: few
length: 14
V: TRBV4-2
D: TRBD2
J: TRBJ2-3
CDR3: CASSQGTSGDTQYF
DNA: TGTGCCAGCAGCCAAGGGACTAGCGGAGATACGCAGTATTTT

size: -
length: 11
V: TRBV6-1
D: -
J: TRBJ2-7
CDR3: CASSVVQSLYF
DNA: TGTGCCAGCAGTGTAGTACAGTCCCTGTACTTC

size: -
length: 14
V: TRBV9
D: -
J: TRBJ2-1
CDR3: CASSVDGGYNEQFF
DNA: TGTGCCAGCAGCGTGGACGGGGGCTACAATGAGCAGTTCTTC

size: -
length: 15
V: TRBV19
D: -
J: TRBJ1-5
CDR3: CASTPSGTRHQPQHF
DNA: TGTGCCAGTACCCCCTCGGGGACACGCCATCAGCCCCAGCATTTT

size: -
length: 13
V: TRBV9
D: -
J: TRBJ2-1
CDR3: CASTKGFYNEQFF
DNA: TGTGCCAGCACCAAGGGGTTCTACAATGAGCAGTTCTTC

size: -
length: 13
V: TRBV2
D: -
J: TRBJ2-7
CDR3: CAREGRHSYEQYF
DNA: TGTGCCAGGGAGGGACGTCACTCCTACGAGCAGTACTTC

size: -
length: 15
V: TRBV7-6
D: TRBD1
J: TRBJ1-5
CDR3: CASSSLGDSYQPQHF
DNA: TGTGCCAGCAGCTCACTTGGGGACAGCTATCAGCCCCAGCATTTT

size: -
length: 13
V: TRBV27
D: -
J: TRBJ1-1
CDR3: CASFQGPNTEAFF
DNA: TGTGCCTCGTTCCAGGGCCCGAACACTGAAGCTTTCTTT

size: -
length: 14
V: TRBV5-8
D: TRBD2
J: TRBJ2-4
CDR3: CASSPGGAKNIQYF
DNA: TGTGCCAGCAGCCCGGGGGGGGCCAAAAACATTCAGTACTTC

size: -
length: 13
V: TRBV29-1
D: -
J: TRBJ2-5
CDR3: CSSRLLMQETQYF
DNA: TGCAGCTCCAGACTCCTAATGCAAGAGACCCAGTACTTC

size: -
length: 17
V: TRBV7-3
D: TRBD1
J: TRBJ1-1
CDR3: CASSLTGQGAGGTEAFF
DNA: TGTGCCAGCAGCTTAACGGGACAGGGGGCGGGGGGGACTGAAGCTTTCTTT

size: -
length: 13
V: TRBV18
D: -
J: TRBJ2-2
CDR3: CAGGSYTTGELFF
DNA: TGTGCCGGAGGCAGCTACACAACCGGGGAGCTGTTTTTT

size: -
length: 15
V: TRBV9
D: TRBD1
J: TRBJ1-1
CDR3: CASSVVLGGNTEAFF
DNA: TGTGCCAGCAGCGTAGTTTTAGGGGGCAACACTGAAGCTTTCTTT

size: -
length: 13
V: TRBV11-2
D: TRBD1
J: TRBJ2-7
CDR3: CASNTGVEYEQYF
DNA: TGTGCCAGCAATACAGGGGTCGAGTACGAGCAGTACTTC

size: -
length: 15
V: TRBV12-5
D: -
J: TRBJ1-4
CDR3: CASGLLLTTNEKLFF
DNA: TGTGCTAGTGGTTTGCTCCTTACAACTAATGAAAAACTGTTTTTT

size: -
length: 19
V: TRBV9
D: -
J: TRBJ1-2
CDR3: CASSVTIIGGKSKGYGYTF
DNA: TGTGCCAGCAGCGTAACTATTATAGGAGGTAAGTCCAAGGGCTATGGCTACACCTTC

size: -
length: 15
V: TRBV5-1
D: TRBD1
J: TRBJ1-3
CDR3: CASSVRTGAGNTIYF
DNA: TGCGCCAGCAGCGTACGGACAGGGGCTGGAAACACCATATATTTT

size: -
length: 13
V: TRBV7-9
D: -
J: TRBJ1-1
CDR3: CASSLANSAEAFF
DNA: TGTGCCAGCAGCTTAGCGAATAGCGCTGAAGCTTTCTTT

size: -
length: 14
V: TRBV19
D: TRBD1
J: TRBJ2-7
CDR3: CASSTDRAYYEQYF
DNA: TGTGCCAGTAGTACGGACAGGGCTTACTACGAGCAGTACTTC

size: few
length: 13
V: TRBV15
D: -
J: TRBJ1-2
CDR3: CATSPDRRQGYTF
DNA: TGTGCCACCAGTCCCGACAGGCGTCAAGGCTACACCTTC

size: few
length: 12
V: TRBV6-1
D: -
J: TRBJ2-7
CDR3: CASSTPGSGMYF
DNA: TGTGCCAGCAGTACCCCCGGGTCCGGCATGTACTTC